These 23 T cell receptor beta chains originate from one sample sequenced in a study of T cells in Graves' hyperthyroidism and ophthalmopathy. Researchers amplified the TCR beta CDR3 regions from RNA transcripts. A set of HTBI primers served as the primers for a first-round RT-PCR of the TCR CDR3. TCRdb reanalysed the multiplex PCR reads using MiXCR and keeps one entry per CDR3 protein. The table has about 300,000 distinct CDR3 sequences, about 19% seen once. The sequencing sample was made of blood. The receptors shown here come from a man between 45 and 60 years old with Graves' ophthalmopathy.

This clonotype was recorded many times. The chain carries TRBV24-1 and TRBJ2-7; 11 nucleotides align to TRBD2. The CDR3 is made up of 16 amino acids. J lost 2 bases, V lost 3 bases, and 5 bases had no gene match. Germline V gene lookup returns CDR1 KGHDR and CDR2 SFDVKD. CDR3 DNA sequence: TGTGCCACCAGTGATGCTAGCGGGAGGTCCCCCTACGAGCAGTACTTC. Its translation: CATSDASGRSPYEQYF.

This clonotype was seen only a few times. The chain is built from TRBV7-6 and TRBJ2-5; no clear D gene. V was cut by 0 bases and J by 5 bases, with 7 bases left in between. The CDR3 totals 13 residues. The germline V gene encodes CDR1 SGHVS and CDR2 FNYEAQ. CDR3 sequence: CASSLASLETQYF. In DNA form, the CDR3 reads TGTGCCAGCAGCTTAGCGTCCTTGGAGACCCAGTACTTC.

The J gene is TRBJ1-3, the V gene TRBV13, with no clear D. The CDR3 length is 14 residues. Deletions cut 4 bases from V and 4 bases from J, with 11 bases between. The germline V gene encodes CDR1 PRHDT and CDR2 FYEKMQ (reference sequence). The CDR3 loop reads CASSSRTEGNTIYF. CDR3 DNA sequence: TGTGCCAGCAGCTCGAGGACCGAGGGAAACACCATATATTTT.

This clonotype came up a few times. The V gene is TRBV6-1, the J gene TRBJ1-6, with 7 bases that match TRBD1. CDR3 length: 15 residues. Germline-derived CDR1 and CDR2 are MNHNS and SASEGT. Trimming took 8 bases from V and 5 from J; bases not matched to a gene: 9. The CDR3 loop reads CASGERTGHNSPLHF. In nucleotides, the CDR3 is TGTGCCAGCGGCGAAAGGACAGGCCATAATTCACCCCTCCACTTT.

The rearrangement joins TRBV5-8 to TRBJ2-4; 7 bases align to TRBD2. Germline V gives CDR1 SGHTS, CDR2 YDEGEE. V trimming: 5 bases; J trimming: 0 bases; junction bases outside the gene matches: 8. There are 16 residues in the CDR3. This CDR3 reads CASRGSGVGAKNIQYF. CDR3 nucleotide sequence: TGTGCCAGCAGAGGGAGCGGGGTCGGAGCCAAAAACATTCAGTACTTC.

This chain uses TRBV6-2 or TRBV6-3 with TRBJ1-2; D gene ambiguous. The CDR3 is made up of 14 amino acids. Trimming took off 5 bases at V and 5 bases at J, with 15 bases between the two ends. Germline values: CDR1 MNHEY, CDR2 SVGEGT. The CDR3 loop is CASSNALPGYGYTF. The CDR3 coding sequence is TGTGCCAGCAGTAACGCCCTCCCAGGATATGGCTACACCTTC.

The rearrangement uses TRBV5-1 and TRBJ2-1; D may be TRBD1 or TRBD2 (6 bases each). Trimming took 0 bases from V and 11 from J, leaving 21 bases between them. Germline V gene lookup returns CDR1 SGHRS and CDR2 YFSETQ. This CDR3 spans 16 amino acids. The CDR3 nucleotides read TGCGCCAGCAGCTTGGGGGGGGCTACACAAAGTTCCCAGCAGTTCTTC. Protein: CASSLGGATQSSQQFF.

This clonotype was recorded a few times. The genes are TRBV29-1 and TRBJ2-2, with unresolved D. V lost 6 bases and J 0 bases, leaving 5 bases between the germline ends. The CDR3 spans 12 residues. Germline CDR1 reads SQVTM; CDR2 reads ANQGSEA. CDR3 nucleotides: TGCAGCGTCGGACCGAACACCGGGGAGCTGTTTTTT. Its protein is CSVGPNTGELFF.

This clonotype was recorded at least ten times. V usage is TRBV18 and J usage is TRBJ2-7; either TRBD1 or TRBD2 may fit D (5 bases each). Germline lookup yields CDR1 KGHSH and CDR2 LQKENI. CDR3 length equals 15 residues. Between the trimmed V and J ends, which lost 4 bases and 0 bases, there was a span of 13 bases. The CDR3 reads CASSRRDAYSYEQYF. CDR3 sequence (DNA): TGTGCCAGCTCACGCCGGGACGCCTACTCCTACGAGCAGTACTTC.

The sample holds many counts of this clonotype. The CDR3 sequence: CASSSSGAIGYEQYF. DNA of the CDR3: TGTGCCAGCAGCTCCTCAGGGGCTATCGGCTACGAGCAGTACTTC. This rearrangement joins TRBV11-2 to TRBJ2-7, with D possibly TRBD1 on 6 matching bases. Trimming stripped 4 bases from V and 3 bases from J, with 16 bases between. This CDR3 has 15 residues. CDR1 and CDR2 from the germline V gene are SGHAT and FQNNGV.

A word on this clonotype: This may come from a read error, since a much larger clone is one base off. The chain is built from TRBV30 and TRBJ2-1; perhaps TRBD2 as D (6 bases). Germline loops: CDR1 GTSNPN, CDR2 SVGIG (reference sequence). The CDR3 contains 12 residues. CDR3 residues: CALAVSYNGQFF. The CDR3, as DNA: TGTGCCTTAGCGGTTTCCTACAATGGGCAGTTCTTC.

The rearrangement links TRBV2 to TRBJ2-1; TRBD2 matches 12 bases. CDR3 size: 17 residues. CDR1 SNHLY and CDR2 FYNNEI come from the germline V gene. V lost 2 bases to trimming and J lost 5 bases; unmatched junction nucleotides: 7. The CDR3, as DNA: TGTGCCAGCAGTGAACTAGCGGGAGGGCCGGAGAACAATGAGCAGTTCTTC. Protein sequence: CASSELAGGPENNEQFF.

This clonotype is a singleton in its sample. This sequence joins TRBV5-1 and TRBJ2-1; no reliable D call. The V end was cut by 4 bases, the J end by 6 bases, with 8 bases between. The V gene's germline CDR1 is SGHRS and CDR2 YFSETQ. The CDR3 extends over 12 amino acids. The CDR3 sequence is CASSLPGNEQFF. CDR3 in DNA: TGCGCCAGCAGCCTCCCCGGCAATGAGCAGTTCTTC.

This clonotype was seen at least ten times. V usage is TRBV27 and J usage is TRBJ2-2; tentatively, D is TRBD1 or TRBD2 (5 bases each). Trimming pared 3 bases from V and 1 base from J, leaving 12 bases between. Germline CDR1 and CDR2: MNHEY and SMNVEV (reference sequence). The CDR3 contains 16 residues. The CDR3 loop is CASSFSARGNTGELFF. CDR3 bases: TGTGCCAGCAGTTTCTCCGCGAGGGGGAACACCGGGGAGCTGTTTTTT.

This clonotype was seen at least ten times. The rearrangement uses TRBV2 and TRBJ2-7, with a possible D match to TRBD2 (6 bases). The length of the CDR3 is 11 residues. Germline V gene sequence: CDR1 SNHLY, CDR2 FYNNEI. Trimming removed 7 bases from V and 6 bases from J, with 10 bases in between. The CDR3 sequence: CASTIGGEQYF. CDR3 bases: TGTGCCAGCACTATCGGGGGCGAGCAGTACTTC.

This clonotype was counted ten times or more. V gene TRBV12-3 or TRBV12-4 combines with J gene TRBJ1-5; D is uncertain. The CDR3 spans 13 residues. V lost 0 bases to trimming and J lost 9 bases, with 9 bases between them. CDR3 in amino acids: CASSLALRGPQHF. The CDR3 DNA reads TGTGCCAGCAGTTTAGCCCTCCGAGGGCCCCAGCATTTT.

This clonotype was counted only a few times. V is TRBV6-1 and J is TRBJ1-2; possible D gene TRBD1, 5 bases. Per germline, CDR1 MNHNS and CDR2 SASEGT. Trimming removed 10 bases from V and 5 bases from J, with 26 bases in between. The CDR3 contains 16 residues. CDR3 region: CATTLGTGTKSYGYTF. In DNA, the CDR3 is TGTGCCACCACTCTTGGGACCGGGACGAAATCTTATGGCTACACCTTC.

V and J are TRBV12-3 or TRBV12-4 and TRBJ1-2; D ambiguous. The CDR3 runs to 13 residues. Trimming removed 3 bases at V and 1 base at J, with 6 bases between. The chain's CDR3 is CASSFQSNYGYTF. The CDR3 DNA sequence: TGTGCCAGCAGTTTCCAGAGTAACTATGGCTACACCTTC.

This clonotype turned up a few times. The V call is TRBV5-1, the J call TRBJ1-5; D is unresolved. V gave up 4 bases and J gave up 7 bases, with 12 bases separating them. CDR1 SGHRS and CDR2 YFSETQ come from the germline V gene. This CDR3 region has 13 residues. DNA of the CDR3: TGCGCCAGCAGCCGGGTGCCTCTCCAGCCCCAGCATTTT. It codes for CASSRVPLQPQHF.

J is TRBJ2-7 and V is TRBV7-9; the D gene is possibly TRBD1 (6 bases). The germline V and J ends were trimmed by 5 bases and 7 bases, with 15 bases remaining between them. The length of the CDR3 is 13 residues. CDR1 and CDR2 (germline): SEHNR, FQNEAQ (reference sequence). The CDR3 DNA reads TGTGCCAGCAGCCGGGACACGGGATGGGAGCAGTACTTC. It yields the protein CASSRDTGWEQYF.

At least ten counts were recorded for this clonotype. V and J are TRBV28 and TRBJ1-1; D remains unclear. This CDR3 is 12 amino acids long. The germline CDR1 and CDR2 sequences are MDHEN and SYDVKM. The V gene lost 6 bases and the J gene lost 4 bases, with 9 bases spanning the gap. CDR3 loop: CASRVGSTEAFF. CDR3 nucleotides: TGTGCCAGCAGGGTGGGGAGCACTGAAGCTTTCTTT.

This clonotype was observed at least ten times. The genes are TRBV7-3 and TRBJ2-3; maybe TRBD2 (6 bases). From germline, CDR1 is SGHTA and CDR2 FQGTGA. The ends were cut back, 5 bases at V and 0 bases at J, with 12 bases in the middle. The CDR3 has 15 amino acids. CDR3 DNA sequence: TGTGCCAGCAGCCGAGCCGGGACTAGCACAGATACGCAGTATTTT. It yields the protein CASSRAGTSTDTQYF.

The rearrangement joins TRBV6-7 to TRBJ2-2, with 10 bases lining up with TRBD1. TRBV6-7 carries the ORF label, with uncertain function. This CDR3 is 14 amino acids long. The J segment lost 3 bases and the V segment lost 9 bases, leaving 4 bases of the junction unmatched. The CDR3 loop reads CARAGTGDTGELFF. The DNA for the CDR3 is TGTGCCAGGGCCGGGACAGGGGACACCGGGGAGCTGTTTTTT.